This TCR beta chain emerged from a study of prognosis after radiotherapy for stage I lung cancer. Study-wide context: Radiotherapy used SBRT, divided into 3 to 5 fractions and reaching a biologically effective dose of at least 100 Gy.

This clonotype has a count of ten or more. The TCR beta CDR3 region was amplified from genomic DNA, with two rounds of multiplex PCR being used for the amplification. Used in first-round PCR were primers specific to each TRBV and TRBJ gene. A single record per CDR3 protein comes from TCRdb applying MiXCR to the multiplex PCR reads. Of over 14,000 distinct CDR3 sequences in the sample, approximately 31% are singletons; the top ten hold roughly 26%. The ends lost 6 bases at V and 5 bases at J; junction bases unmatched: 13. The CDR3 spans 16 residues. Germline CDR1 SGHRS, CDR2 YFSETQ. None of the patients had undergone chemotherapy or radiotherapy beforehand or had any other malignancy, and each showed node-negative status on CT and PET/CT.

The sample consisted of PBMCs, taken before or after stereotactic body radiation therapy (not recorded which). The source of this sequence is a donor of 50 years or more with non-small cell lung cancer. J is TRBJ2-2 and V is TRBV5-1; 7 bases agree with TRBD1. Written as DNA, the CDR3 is TGCGCCAGCACCGCGGCCAGACAGGGCCGGACCGGGGAGCTGTTTTTT. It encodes CASTAARQGRTGELFF.